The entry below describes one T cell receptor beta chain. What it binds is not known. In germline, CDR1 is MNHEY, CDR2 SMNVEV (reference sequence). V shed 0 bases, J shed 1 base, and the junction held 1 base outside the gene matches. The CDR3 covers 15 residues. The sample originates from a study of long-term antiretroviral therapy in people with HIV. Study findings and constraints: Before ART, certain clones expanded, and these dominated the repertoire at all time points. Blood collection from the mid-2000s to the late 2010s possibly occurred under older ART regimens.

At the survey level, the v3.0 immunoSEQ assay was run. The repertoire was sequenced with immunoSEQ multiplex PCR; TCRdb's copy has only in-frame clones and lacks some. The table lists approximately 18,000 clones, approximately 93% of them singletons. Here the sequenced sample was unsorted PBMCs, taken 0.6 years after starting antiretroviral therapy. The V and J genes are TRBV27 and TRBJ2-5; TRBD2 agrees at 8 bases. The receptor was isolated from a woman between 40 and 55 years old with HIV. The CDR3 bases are TGTGCCAGCAGTTTATCGCGGGGGGTCCAAGAGACCCAGTACTTC. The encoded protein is CASSLSRGVQETQYF.